Each of the 8 T cell receptor beta chains below was sequenced from the same sample in a study of blood T cell repertoires in COVID-19 (dated by TCRdb to 2019 to 2021). The library came from the immunoSEQ multiplex PCR assay. TCRdb took over this immuneACCESS table, retaining in-frame rearrangements with V and J assigned. Such tables are incomplete; in checked studies, under half of the missing clones stem from an unresolved V gene, and the remainder is unexplained. In all, the sample holds about 220,000 clones, and less than 90% of those were seen once. The top ten hold around 2.6% of the sample. Input material: PBMCs or T cells enriched from blood (not recorded which). All receptors come from a woman in her twenties or thirties who had recovered from COVID-19.

This chain connects TRBV10-3 to TRBJ1-5, with unresolved D. This CDR3 has 15 amino acids. The germline V gene has CDR1 ENHRY and CDR2 SYGVKD. Trimming removed 3 bases from V and 6 bases from J, with 15 bases in between. CDR3 amino acids: CAISDEVRVGQPQHF. As DNA, the CDR3 is TGTGCCATCAGTGATGAGGTGCGAGTAGGTCAGCCCCAGCATTTT.

V is TRBV2 and J is TRBJ2-7; D not certain. There are 13 residues in the CDR3. The V and J ends lost 4 bases and 2 bases respectively, with 9 bases between them. CDR1 and CDR2 from the germline V gene are SNHLY and FYNNEI. CDR3 sequence (DNA): TGTGCCAGCAGTGTCAACTTACCCTACGAGCAGTACTTC. Amino acids: CASSVNLPYEQYF.

V and J are TRBV18 and TRBJ2-3, with 10 bases identical to TRBD2. Per germline, CDR1 KGHSH and CDR2 LQKENI. This CDR3 spans 16 amino acids. Trimming removed 2 bases from V and 3 bases from J; junction bases left unmatched: 5. This chain's CDR3 is CASSPSSGGATDTQYF. CDR3 bases: TGTGCCAGCTCACCATCAAGCGGGGGGGCGACAGATACGCAGTATTTT.

The genes are TRBV19 and TRBJ1-5; D gene ambiguous. The CDR3 runs to 15 residues. Trimming cost V 7 bases and J 0 bases, with 13 bases left between them. Germline V CDR1 and CDR2: LNHDA, SQIVND (reference sequence). The DNA of the CDR3 is TGTGCCAGTACCAGGCGGGCTGATAGCAATCAGCCCCAGCATTTT. It encodes CASTRRADSNQPQHF.

V and J are TRBV6-5 and TRBJ2-7, with D possibly being TRBD2 (6 bases). This CDR3 is 15 amino acids long. Germline V gene lookup returns CDR1 MNHEY and CDR2 SVGAGI. The V and J ends lost 9 bases and 4 bases respectively, with 22 bases between them. The CDR3, as DNA: TGTGCCAGTACCCGCTTAGCGGAATCGGTTTACGAGCAGTACTTC. It codes for CASTRLAESVYEQYF.

This clone was counted a few times. The chain combines TRBV5-1 with TRBJ1-3; TRBD1 matches at 9 bases. This CDR3 spans 15 amino acids. The germline V gene has CDR1 SGHRS and CDR2 YFSETQ. J lost 1 base, V lost 7 bases, and 6 bases had no gene match. The CDR3 here is CASRLGQGSGNTIYF. For the CDR3, the DNA is TGCGCCAGCCGATTAGGACAGGGGTCTGGAAACACCATATATTTT.

This chain connects TRBV7-9 to TRBJ2-3; D is perhaps TRBD1 (6 bases). Trimming cost V 2 bases and J 6 bases, with 12 bases left between them. This CDR3 region has 14 residues. Per the germline V gene, CDR1 is SEHNR and CDR2 is FQNEAQ (reference sequence). The CDR3 DNA is TGTGCCAGCAGCTTAATTCAGGGGCGGGATACGCAGTATTTT. Translating gives CASSLIQGRDTQYF.

The chain joins TRBV7-2 to TRBJ2-3; D not certain. Trimming removed 6 bases from V and 6 bases from J, with 16 bases in between. The CDR3 covers 14 residues. The germline gives CDR1 SGHTA, CDR2 FQGNSA. The chain's CDR3 is CASRRNSGPDTQYF. In DNA, the CDR3 is TGTGCCAGCAGGCGTAACTCGGGTCCTGATACGCAGTATTTT.